This T cell receptor (beta chain) was documented in a study of T cells in Graves' hyperthyroidism and ophthalmopathy. Findings of the study overall: Classification by a 13 V-J model distinguished ophthalmopathy from stable hyperthyroidism. Blood also showed most of the thyroid clonotypes that were expanded above 0.001.

From RNA transcripts, TCR beta CDR3 regions were amplified. A set of HTBI primers served as the primers for a first-round RT-PCR of the TCR CDR3. One entry per CDR3 protein, called by TCRdb with MiXCR from the multiplex PCR reads. This sample has 500,000 to 800,000 distinct CDR3 sequences, with roughly 45% found just once. Trimming stripped 5 bases from V and 3 bases from J, with 16 bases between. CDR1 and CDR2 from the germline V gene are SEHNR and FQNEAQ (reference sequence). The CDR3 consists of 15 residues. As to this clonotype: The antigen remains undetermined.

Investigators excluded patients with uncontrolled infection, other autoimmune disease, pregnancy or lactation. The specimen sequenced was peripheral blood or thyroid tissue (not recorded which). The V gene is TRBV7-9, the J gene TRBJ1-2, with no clear D. This TCR was recovered from an adult man with Graves' disease, either hyperthyroidism or ophthalmopathy (not recorded which). DNA of the CDR3: TGTGCCAGCAGCACTTACAGTAGGCCGTACTATGGCTACACCTTC. This encodes CASSTYSRPYYGYTF.